Below, 16 T cell receptor beta chains from the same sample are listed, as sequenced in a study of cytomegalovirus exposure and HLA in healthy donors. Assay: immunoSEQ multiplex PCR; the TCRdb copy retains only in-frame clones and omits some. The sample has some 100,000 clones, about nine tenths seen once. Sequenced: PBMCs. These receptors came from a woman younger than 30 in good health and CMV-seronegative.

V gene TRBV6-5 combines with J gene TRBJ1-2; D not resolved. V was pared by 7 bases and J by 7 bases, with 4 bases between. Germline CDR1 and CDR2: MNHEY and SVGAGI. This CDR3 is built from 9 residues. This CDR3 is CASKLGYTF. For the CDR3, the DNA is TGTGCCAGCAAACTTGGCTACACCTTC.

This CDR3 is CASSAGTGLYNEQFF. In DNA form, the CDR3 reads TGTGCCAGCAGCGCCGGGACAGGTCTTTACAATGAGCAGTTCTTC. The chain couples TRBV9 to TRBJ2-1; 8 nucleotides match TRBD1. The CDR3 extends over 15 amino acids. V shed 3 bases, J shed 4 bases, and the junction held 6 bases outside the gene matches. Germline-derived CDR1 and CDR2 are SGDLS and YYNGEE.

The chain couples TRBV5-5 to TRBJ1-5, with TRBD1 matching over 11 bases. Germline V gene sequence: CDR1 SGHKS, CDR2 YYEKEE (reference sequence). V lost 4 bases, J lost 4 bases, and 1 base stayed unmatched. The CDR3 is 14 amino acids. The CDR3 is CASSGTGGNQPQHF. The CDR3 nucleotides are TGTGCCAGCAGCGGGACAGGGGGGAATCAGCCCCAGCATTTT.

CDR3 DNA: TGTGCCAGCAGCGTACTCGACAGGCCGGGTGGCTACACCTTC. Its protein product is CASSVLDRPGGYTF. The chain joins TRBV9 to TRBJ1-2, with a tentative D call TRBD1 (6 bases). This CDR3 contains 14 residues. Germline CDR1 is SGDLS and CDR2 is YYNGEE. V was cut by 1 base and J by 7 bases, with 14 bases left in between.

The rearrangement uses TRBV28 and TRBJ2-7; 8 bases line up with TRBD1. V dropped 4 bases and J dropped 5; count of bases not matched to a gene: 13. The CDR3 sequence is 16 residues long. CDR1 MDHEN and CDR2 SYDVKM come from the germline V gene. DNA of the CDR3: TGTGCCAGCAGTTCAGCAGTGACAGGGGAGAAGGACGAGCAGTACTTC. Translating gives CASSSAVTGEKDEQYF.

The chain carries TRBV11-2 and TRBJ2-1; D remains unclear. CDR1 SGHAT and CDR2 FQNNGV come from the germline V gene. Trimming shortened V by 1 base and J by 12 bases, and 10 bases separated the two germline ends. The CDR3 sequence is 12 residues long. The CDR3 loop reads CASSLAGDGQFF. As DNA, the CDR3 is TGTGCCAGCAGCTTAGCGGGTGACGGGCAGTTCTTC.

The chain employs TRBV5-4 and TRBJ2-1; 9 nucleotides align to TRBD2. The CDR3 sequence is 16 residues long. Per germline, CDR1 SGHNT and CDR2 YYREEE (reference sequence). J was trimmed by 6 bases and V by 0 bases; bases with no gene match: 7. CDR3 coding DNA: TGTGCCAGCAGCTTGGCAGCGGGGGGCCCCCCCAATGAGCAGTTCTTC. Translating gives CASSLAAGGPPNEQFF.

This chain joins TRBV5-4 and TRBJ2-7; D is unclear. The length of the CDR3 is 12 residues. Germline V CDR1 and CDR2: SGHNT, YYREEE (reference sequence). Trimming cost V 5 bases and J 4 bases, with 10 bases left between them. The CDR3, as DNA: TGTGCCAGCAGTACTACCGGGTACGAGCAGTACTTC. The encoded protein is CASSTTGYEQYF.

The count of this clone is one. V is TRBV6-5 and J is TRBJ2-1; weak D call: TRBD2 (5 bases). Trimming removed 4 bases at V and 8 bases at J, with 15 bases between. The germline CDR1 and CDR2 sequences are MNHEY and SVGAGI. The CDR3 consists of 14 residues. CDR3 bases: TGTGCCAGCAGTTCACTAGTGACGCGCGATGAGCAGTTCTTC. Its protein product is CASSSLVTRDEQFF.

The chain is built from TRBV18 and TRBJ2-7; 12 bases match TRBD2. CDR1 is KGHSH and CDR2 is LQKENI in the germline V gene. J was trimmed by 1 base and V by 5 bases; bases with no gene match: 3. The CDR3 sequence is 15 residues long. The CDR3 DNA follows: TGTGCCAGCTCAACTAGCGGGGGGCTGTCCTACGAGCAGTACTTC. It specifies CASSTSGGLSYEQYF.

The J gene is TRBJ2-7, the V gene TRBV7-8, with D perhaps matching TRBD2 (5 bases). The V gene's germline CDR1 is SGHVS and CDR2 FQNEAQ. There are 15 residues in the CDR3. Deletions cut 1 base from V and 1 base from J, with 11 bases between. CDR3 coding DNA: TGTGCCAGCAGCTTAGGGTGGGAGATGTCCTACGAGCAGTACTTC. Amino acids: CASSLGWEMSYEQYF.

V and J are TRBV7-6 and TRBJ1-6; 12 bases align to TRBD1. The CDR3 consists of 18 residues. V was pared by 5 bases and J by 6 bases, with 11 bases of the junction left unmatched. CDR1 and CDR2 from the germline V gene are SGHVS and FNYEAQ. CDR3 protein: CASSPGTGGMFSNSPLHF. As DNA, the CDR3 is TGTGCCAGCAGCCCCGGGACAGGGGGCATGTTCAGTAATTCACCCCTCCACTTT.

V is TRBV6-5 and J is TRBJ2-1; the match to TRBD1 covers 8 bases. The CDR3 covers 15 residues. Losses at the gene ends were 5 bases for V and 2 bases for J; bases not matched to a gene: 5. CDR1 and CDR2 (germline): MNHEY, SVGAGI. The CDR3 sequence is CASSADRGPYNEQFF. The DNA of the CDR3 is TGTGCCAGCAGTGCCGACAGGGGCCCCTACAATGAGCAGTTCTTC.

The CDR3 DNA reads as TGCGCCAGCAGCCGAAACTCGGGACTAGCGGGGTCGTTCGCCGGGGAGCTGTTTTTT. It is translated as CASSRNSGLAGSFAGELFF. The chain links TRBV5-1 to TRBJ2-2; 13 positions match TRBD2. CDR1 is SGHRS and CDR2 is YFSETQ in the germline V gene. The CDR3 covers 19 residues. Trimming at V came to 4 bases and at J to 6 bases, leaving 15 bases not matched to a gene.

CDR3 amino acids: CASSTLGTGAGYTF. Here the CDR3 DNA reads TGTGCCAGCAGCACCCTCGGGACAGGGGCAGGCTACACCTTC. The chain employs TRBV7-3 and TRBJ1-2; TRBD1 matches 10 bases. Germline-derived CDR1 and CDR2 are SGHTA and FQGTGA. J was trimmed by 8 bases and V by 5 bases; bases with no gene match: 8. This CDR3 comprises 14 residues.

This CDR3 is CASSQLAGGADPQYF. In DNA form, the CDR3 reads TGTGCCAGCAGCCAACTAGCGGGAGGCGCAGATCCACAGTATTTT. The J gene is TRBJ2-3, the V gene TRBV7-9; 12 nucleotides match TRBD2. The CDR3 covers 15 residues. Unmatched junction bases numbered 12, after V lost 5 bases and J lost 12 bases. The germline V gene has CDR1 SEHNR and CDR2 FQNEAQ (reference sequence).